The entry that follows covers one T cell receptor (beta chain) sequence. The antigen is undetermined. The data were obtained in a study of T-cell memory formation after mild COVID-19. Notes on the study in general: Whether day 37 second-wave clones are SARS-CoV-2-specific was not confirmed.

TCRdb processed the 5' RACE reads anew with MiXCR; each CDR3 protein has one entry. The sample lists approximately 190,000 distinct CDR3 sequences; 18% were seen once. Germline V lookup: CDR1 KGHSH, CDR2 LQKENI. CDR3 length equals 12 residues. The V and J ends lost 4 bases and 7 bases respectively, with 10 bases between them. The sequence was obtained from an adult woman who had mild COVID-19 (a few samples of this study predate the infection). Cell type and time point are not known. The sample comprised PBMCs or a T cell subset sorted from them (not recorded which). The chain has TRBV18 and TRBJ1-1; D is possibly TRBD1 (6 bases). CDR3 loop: CASSQHRVEAFF. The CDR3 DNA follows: TGTGCCAGCTCACAACACAGGGTTGAAGCTTTCTTT.